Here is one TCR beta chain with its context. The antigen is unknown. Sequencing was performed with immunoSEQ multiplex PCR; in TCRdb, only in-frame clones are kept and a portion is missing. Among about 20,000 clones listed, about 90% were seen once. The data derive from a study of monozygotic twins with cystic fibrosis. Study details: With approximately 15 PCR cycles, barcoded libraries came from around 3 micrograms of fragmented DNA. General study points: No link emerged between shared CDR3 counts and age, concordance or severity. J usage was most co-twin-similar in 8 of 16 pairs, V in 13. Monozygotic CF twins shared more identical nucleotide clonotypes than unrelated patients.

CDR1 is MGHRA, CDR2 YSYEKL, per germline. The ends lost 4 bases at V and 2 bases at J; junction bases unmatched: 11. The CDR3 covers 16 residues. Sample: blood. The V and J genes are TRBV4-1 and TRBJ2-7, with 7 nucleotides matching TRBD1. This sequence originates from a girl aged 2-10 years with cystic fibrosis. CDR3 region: CASSLGGIDRAYEQYF. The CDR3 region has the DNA TGCGCCAGCAGCCTTGGGGGCATTGACAGGGCCTACGAGCAGTACTTC.